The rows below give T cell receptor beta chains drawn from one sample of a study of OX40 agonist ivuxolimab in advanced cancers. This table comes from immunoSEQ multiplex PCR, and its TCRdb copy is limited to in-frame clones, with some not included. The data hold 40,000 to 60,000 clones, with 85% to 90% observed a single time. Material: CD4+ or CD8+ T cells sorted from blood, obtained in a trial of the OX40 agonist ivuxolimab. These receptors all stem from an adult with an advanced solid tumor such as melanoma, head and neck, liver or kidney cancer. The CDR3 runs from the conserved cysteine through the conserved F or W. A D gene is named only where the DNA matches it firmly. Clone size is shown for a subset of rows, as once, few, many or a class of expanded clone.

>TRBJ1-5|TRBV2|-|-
CASRSGGASSHSNQPQHF
TGTGCCAGCAGGTCGGGGGGCGCTTCCTCTCATAGCAATCAACCCCAGCATTTT
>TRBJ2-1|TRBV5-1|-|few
CASTKDSGSFNEQFF
TGCGCCAGCACGAAGGACAGTGGTTCATTTAATGAGCAGTTCTTC
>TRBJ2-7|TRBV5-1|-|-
CASPPGQNYEQYF
TGCGCCAGTCCTCCCGGGCAAAACTACGAGCAGTACTTC
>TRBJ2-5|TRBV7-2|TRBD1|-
CASSPRTGGETQYF
TGTGCCAGCAGCCCTAGGACAGGGGGAGAGACCCAGTACTTC
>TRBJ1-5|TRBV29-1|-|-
CSVSDSDNQPQHF
TGCAGCGTTTCGGACAGTGATAACCAGCCCCAGCATTTT
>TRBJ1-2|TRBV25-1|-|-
CASKDPGGVQTF
TGTGCCAGCAAGGACCCGGGGGGGGTCCAGACCTTC
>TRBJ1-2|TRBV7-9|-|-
CASSLELVFGYTF
TGTGCCAGCAGCTTAGAATTGGTGTTTGGCTACACCTTC
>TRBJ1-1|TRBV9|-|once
CASSVAGGEVLSTEAFF
TGTGCCAGCAGCGTAGCCGGGGGGGAGGTTTTAAGCACTGAAGCTTTCTTT
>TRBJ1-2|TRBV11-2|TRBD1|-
CASSLDFTGGNKAF
TGTGCCAGCAGCTTAGATTTCACAGGGGGTAATAAGGCCTTC
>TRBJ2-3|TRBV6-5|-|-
CASSLRGGRGDTQYF
TGTGCCAGCAGCTTACGTGGGGGGCGCGGAGATACGCAGTATTTT
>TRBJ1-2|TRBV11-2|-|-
CASSLVAGIGYTF
TGTGCCAGCAGCTTAGTGGCAGGGATCGGCTACACCTTC
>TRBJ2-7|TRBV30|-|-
CAGSQGYEQYF
TGTGCCGGCTCACAGGGTTACGAGCAGTACTTC
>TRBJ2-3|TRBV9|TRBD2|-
CASSVGPGLVTDTQYF
TGTGCCAGCAGCGTAGGCCCGGGACTAGTAACAGATACGCAGTATTTT
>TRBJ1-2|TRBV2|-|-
CASISRDSNYGYTF
TGTGCCAGTATATCCCGGGACTCTAACTATGGCTACACCTTC
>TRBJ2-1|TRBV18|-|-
CASSPYNEQFF
TGTGCCAGCTCACCCTACAATGAGCAGTTCTTC
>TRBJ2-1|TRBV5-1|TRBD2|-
CASKASGRYEQFF
TGCGCCAGCAAGGCTAGCGGGAGATATGAGCAGTTCTTC
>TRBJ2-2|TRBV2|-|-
CASTKAGGSGELFF
TGTGCCAGCACAAAAGCTGGGGGGTCCGGGGAGCTGTTTTTT
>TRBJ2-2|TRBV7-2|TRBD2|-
CASSLSTSGSTGELFF
TGTGCCAGCAGCCTGTCGACTAGCGGGAGCACCGGGGAGCTGTTTTTT
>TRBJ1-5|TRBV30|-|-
CAWSVGNSNQPQHF
TGTGCCTGGAGTGTGGGGAATAGCAATCAGCCCCAGCATTTT
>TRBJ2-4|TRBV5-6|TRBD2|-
CASSLGEGAKNIQYF
TGTGCCAGCAGTCTGGGGGAGGGAGCCAAAAACATTCAGTACTTC
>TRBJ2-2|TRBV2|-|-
CASKEAGHRELFF
TGTGCCAGCAAGGAAGCTGGGCACCGGGAGCTGTTTTTT
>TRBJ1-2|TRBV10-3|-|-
CAIRGDGTGYGYTF
TGTGCCATCCGGGGGGATGGGACCGGCTATGGCTACACCTTC
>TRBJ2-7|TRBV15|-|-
CATSRDRWGSSYEQYF
TGTGCCACCAGCAGGGATCGGTGGGGGAGCTCCTACGAGCAGTACTTC
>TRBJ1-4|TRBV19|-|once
CASSITSTNEKLFF
TGTGCCAGTAGTATAACGTCAACTAATGAAAAACTGTTTTTT
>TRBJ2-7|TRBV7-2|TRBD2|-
CASSSYTSEYEQYF
TGTGCCAGCAGCTCCTACACTAGCGAGTACGAGCAGTACTTC